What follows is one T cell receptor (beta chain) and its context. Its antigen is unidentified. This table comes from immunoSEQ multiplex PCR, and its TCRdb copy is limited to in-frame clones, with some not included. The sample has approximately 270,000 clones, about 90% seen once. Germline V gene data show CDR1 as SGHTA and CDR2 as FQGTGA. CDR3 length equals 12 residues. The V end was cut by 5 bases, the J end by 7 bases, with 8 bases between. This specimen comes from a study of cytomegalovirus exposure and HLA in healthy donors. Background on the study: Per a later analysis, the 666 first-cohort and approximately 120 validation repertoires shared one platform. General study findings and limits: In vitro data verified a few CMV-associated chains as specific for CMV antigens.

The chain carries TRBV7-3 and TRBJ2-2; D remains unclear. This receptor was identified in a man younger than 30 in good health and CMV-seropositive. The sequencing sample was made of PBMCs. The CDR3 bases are TGTGCCAGCAGCGTTCTTGGCGGGGAGCTGTTTTTT. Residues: CASSVLGGELFF.